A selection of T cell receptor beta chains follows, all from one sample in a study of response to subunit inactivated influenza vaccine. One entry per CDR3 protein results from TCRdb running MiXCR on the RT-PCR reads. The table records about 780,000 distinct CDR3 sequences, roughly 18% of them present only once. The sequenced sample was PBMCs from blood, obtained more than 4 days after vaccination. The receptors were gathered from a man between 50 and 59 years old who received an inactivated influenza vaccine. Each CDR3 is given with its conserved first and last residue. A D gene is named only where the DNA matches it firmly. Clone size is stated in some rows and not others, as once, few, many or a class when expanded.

TGCGCCAGCAGCTTTTTTGACAGAAGGGTCGAGCAGTACTTC,CASSFFDRRVEQYF,14,TRBJ2-7,NA,TRBV5-1,NA
TGTGCCAGCAGTTTACTCCAGGAAGCTTTCTTT,CASSLLQEAFF,11,TRBJ1-1,NA,TRBV12-3/TRBV12-4,few
TGCGCCAGCAGCTACTCCGATGGGGACCCAGATACGCAGTATTTT,CASSYSDGDPDTQYF,15,TRBJ2-3,NA,TRBV5-1,few
TGTGCCAGCAGCCCCTCTAGCGAAGATACGCAGTATTTT,CASSPSSEDTQYF,13,TRBJ2-3,NA,TRBV7-8,NA
TGCAGTGCTAGCACAGGCGGGGGTATCGGCTACACCTTC,CSASTGGGIGYTF,13,TRBJ1-2,NA,TRBV20-1,many
TGCAGCTCCGGGGCAGGGGGCATCACTGAAGCTTTCTTT,CSSGAGGITEAFF,13,TRBJ1-1,TRBD1,TRBV29-1,NA
TGCAGTGCAAGGACTAGCGGGAGGGCCCGGGAGACCCAGTACTTC,CSARTSGRARETQYF,15,TRBJ2-5,TRBD2,TRBV20-1,few
TGTGCCAGCAGCCTTATTCACGTGCGGGACAGTACCATGAACACTGAAGCTTTCTTT,CASSLIHVRDSTMNTEAFF,19,TRBJ1-1,TRBD1,TRBV7-8,few
TGCGCCAGCAGTGCCCGCGGGGGGGCCGGGGAGACCCAGTACTTC,CASSARGGAGETQYF,15,TRBJ2-5,TRBD2,TRBV10-2,once
TGTGCCAGCAGCCAAGGACAGGGGGCGTATGGCAATCAGCCCCAGCATTTT,CASSQGQGAYGNQPQHF,17,TRBJ1-5,TRBD1,TRBV7-9,NA
TGCAGTGCCCCGAGAGGGTTATACACTGAAGCTTTCTTT,CSAPRGLYTEAFF,13,TRBJ1-1,NA,TRBV20-1,few
TGTGCCAGCAGCTTAGGGAGCCGGGAACGGCAGTATTTT,CASSLGSRERQYF,13,TRBJ2-3,NA,TRBV7-2,few
TGTGCCAGCAGCTTGCGCGCCTCCAATGAGCAGTTCTTC,CASSLRASNEQFF,13,TRBJ2-1,NA,TRBV7-2,few
TGTGCCAGCAGTCCCGCGGGAGGCCTTATCACAGATACGCAGTATTTT,CASSPAGGLITDTQYF,16,TRBJ2-3,TRBD2,TRBV3-1,NA
TGCAGCGTCCGGAGAGGTGGCGGGGGGGCTCGGAAGGGGGATACGCAGTATTTT,CSVRRGGGGARKGDTQYF,18,TRBJ2-3,TRBD2,TRBV29-1,NA
TGCAGTGCTAGAGATATGAACACTGAAGCTTTCTTT,CSARDMNTEAFF,12,TRBJ1-1,NA,TRBV20-1,NA
TGTGCCAGCAGCGGTCAGGGTTTAGATAAGCAGTATTTT,CASSGQGLDKQYF,13,TRBJ2-3,NA,TRBV5-6,NA
TGTGCCAGCAGTTTTGAAGGGCCGATTGGTGAGCAGTTCTTC,CASSFEGPIGEQFF,14,TRBJ2-1,NA,TRBV12-3/TRBV12-4,few
TGTGCCAGCAGCGAGGGGTCCCTGGCTGGGGCCAACGTCCTGACTTTC,CASSEGSLAGANVLTF,16,TRBJ2-6,NA,TRBV7-6,NA
TGTGCCACCAGCAGAGCTCGTGGGGCAAGCTCCTACGAGCAGTACTTC,CATSRARGASSYEQYF,16,TRBJ2-7,NA,TRBV15,NA
TGCAGTGCTACCCGGACGTACGCCTACGAGCAGTACTTC,CSATRTYAYEQYF,13,TRBJ2-7,NA,TRBV20-1,NA
TGCGCCAGCAGCGACTCAGGGAAACAAGAGACCCAGTACTTC,CASSDSGKQETQYF,14,TRBJ2-5,NA,TRBV5-1,NA
TGCAGTGCTAGATATCCGGGACAGAACTACGAGCAGTACTTC,CSARYPGQNYEQYF,14,TRBJ2-7,TRBD1,TRBV20-1,NA
TGTGCCAGCAGCCAAGCAGGGATTGTTAACTATGGCTACACCTTC,CASSQAGIVNYGYTF,15,TRBJ1-2,NA,TRBV4-2,once
TGTGCCAGCAGCAAAGGGCTAGCGGAGTGCCCCTCCTACGAGCAGTACTTC,CASSKGLAECPSYEQYF,17,TRBJ2-7,NA,TRBV21-1,few
TGTGCCATCAGTGAAAACAGGGGTGAGACCCAGTACTTC,CAISENRGETQYF,13,TRBJ2-5,TRBD1,TRBV10-3,few
TGTGCCAGCAGTTCCGGACAGGGGATCGTCACCGGGGAGCTGTTTTTT,CASSSGQGIVTGELFF,16,TRBJ2-2,TRBD1,TRBV12-3/TRBV12-4,few
TGTGCCAGCAACCCAGCGGGGATACCCACAGATACGCAGTATTTT,CASNPAGIPTDTQYF,15,TRBJ2-3,TRBD2,TRBV6-1,NA
TGTGCCAGCAGCGTCCCGGGATCAACCACCTACAATGAGCAGTTCTTC,CASSVPGSTTYNEQFF,16,TRBJ2-1,NA,TRBV21-1,NA
TGTGCCACCAGTGACCCTTGGGGGACTAGCAGCGTGAATGAGCAGTTCTTC,CATSDPWGTSSVNEQFF,17,TRBJ2-1,TRBD2,TRBV24-1,few
TGTGCCACCAGCAGGGACGGCAGCTATGGCTACACCTTC,CATSRDGSYGYTF,13,TRBJ1-2,NA,TRBV15,NA
TGTGCCACCAGCAGAGCGGGACTAGCGGGGCCCAATGAGCAGTTCTTC,CATSRAGLAGPNEQFF,16,TRBJ2-1,TRBD2,TRBV15,few